The 16 T cell receptor beta chains below come from one sample, sequenced in a study of cytomegalovirus exposure and HLA in healthy donors. Profiled with immunoSEQ multiplex PCR; TCRdb holds only in-frame clones, not every one. This table has 300,000 to 400,000 clones, approximately 91% appearing once. The material sequenced was PBMCs. The receptors were sampled from a man under 40 in good health and CMV-seronegative.

This rearrangement joins TRBV6-1 to TRBJ1-1; no definite D call. Germline-derived CDR1 and CDR2 are MNHNS and SASEGT. V lost 0 bases and J 1 base, leaving 9 bases between the germline ends. This CDR3 contains 15 residues. The chain's CDR3 is CASSEAGIWNTEAFF. In DNA form, the CDR3 reads TGTGCCAGCAGTGAAGCCGGGATCTGGAACACTGAAGCTTTCTTT.

This chain joins TRBV5-5 and TRBJ2-7, with TRBD1 identical over 8 bases. The CDR3 consists of 13 residues. Germline CDR1 SGHKS, CDR2 YYEKEE (reference sequence). With 5 bases clipped from V and 6 bases from J, the junction kept 7 bases outside the gene matches. DNA for the CDR3: TGTGCCAGCAGGGACAGGGTGGTCGGCGAGCAGTACTTC. It encodes CASRDRVVGEQYF.

This clone was observed a handful of times. This chain links TRBV6-6 with TRBJ1-5; unclear D gene. The germline CDR1 and CDR2 sequences are MNHNY and SVGAGI (reference sequence). CDR3 size: 12 residues. V was shortened by 5 bases and J by 6 bases, with 8 bases between the two germline ends. CDR3 coding DNA: TGTGCCAGCAGTCTCCCGCGTCAGCCCCAGCATTTT. Amino acids: CASSLPRQPQHF.

DNA of the CDR3: TGCGCCAGCAGCACTTCCGGTCTCCTGTATGAAAAACTGTTTTTT. This encodes CASSTSGLLYEKLFF. The V gene is TRBV5-1, the J gene TRBJ1-4; D is unresolved. V lost 4 bases and J lost 6, with 16 bases in between. CDR3 length equals 15 residues. Germline-derived CDR1 and CDR2 are SGHRS and YFSETQ.

The chain employs TRBV14 and TRBJ2-7; TRBD2 matches 7 bases. The CDR3 length is 14 residues. Germline CDR1 and CDR2: SGHDN and FVKESK. V shed 2 bases, J shed 2 bases, and the junction held 3 bases outside the gene matches. As DNA, the CDR3 is TGTGCCAGCAGCCAAACGGGACTACCCTACGAGCAGTACTTC. Its protein is CASSQTGLPYEQYF.

The chain links TRBV6-1 to TRBJ1-4; 8 nucleotides match TRBD1. The germline V gene encodes CDR1 MNHNS and CDR2 SASEGT. V was clipped by 5 bases and J by 8 bases; unmatched bases: 10. This CDR3 spans 15 amino acids. The CDR3 protein is CASSNSPGGQEKLFF. The CDR3 DNA sequence: TGTGCCAGCAGTAATTCCCCAGGGGGCCAGGAAAAACTGTTTTTT.

V is TRBV6-6 and J is TRBJ1-2; 8 bases are shared with TRBD1. V lost 6 bases, J lost 3 bases, and 3 bases stayed unmatched. Germline CDR1 reads MNHNY; CDR2 reads SVGAGI (reference sequence). The CDR3 totals 13 residues. The CDR3 reads CASSQQGDYGYTF. Written as DNA, the CDR3 is TGTGCCAGCAGCCAACAGGGGGACTATGGCTACACCTTC.

This rearrangement joins TRBV2 to TRBJ1-1; possible D gene TRBD1, 5 bases. The CDR3 runs to 15 residues. CDR1 and CDR2 from the germline V gene are SNHLY and FYNNEI. V was trimmed by 3 bases and J by 1 base, leaving 12 bases between them. The CDR3 reads CASSDRQPENTEAFF. The CDR3 DNA sequence: TGTGCCAGCAGTGACAGACAGCCAGAGAACACTGAAGCTTTCTTT.

The chain uses TRBV14 and TRBJ2-5, with D uncertain. V lost 0 bases and J 5 bases, leaving 16 bases between the germline ends. In germline, CDR1 is SGHDN, CDR2 FVKESK. This CDR3 is 16 amino acids long. CDR3 DNA sequence: TGTGCCAGCAGCCAAGATCCGCCCGGTGTGGAGGAGACCCAGTACTTC. It encodes CASSQDPPGVEETQYF.

This chain uses TRBV4-1 with TRBJ1-1; 11 nucleotides align to TRBD1. This CDR3 spans 16 amino acids. After removal of 7 bases from V and 5 bases from J, the junction contained 12 bases not matched to a gene. CDR1 and CDR2 from the germline V gene are MGHRA and YSYEKL. The CDR3 sequence: CASNQVGTGGRTEAFF. The CDR3 DNA is TGCGCCAGCAATCAAGTCGGGACAGGGGGTCGGACTGAAGCTTTCTTT.

The chain carries TRBV5-1 and TRBJ2-5; D ambiguous. The CDR3 covers 13 residues. V was clipped by 4 bases and J by 5 bases, with 12 bases between them. Germline CDR1 and CDR2: SGHRS and YFSETQ. The CDR3 sequence is CASSLQALETQYF. CDR3 nucleotides: TGCGCCAGCAGCCTCCAAGCGTTGGAGACCCAGTACTTC.

V is TRBV9 and J is TRBJ1-1, with unresolved D. Per the germline V gene, CDR1 is SGDLS and CDR2 is YYNGEE. This CDR3 region has 14 residues. The germline V and J ends were trimmed by 3 bases and 0 bases, with 9 bases remaining between them. CDR3 residues: CASSAGLMNTEAFF. As DNA, the CDR3 is TGTGCCAGCAGCGCCGGACTGATGAACACTGAAGCTTTCTTT.

The V gene is TRBV12-5, the J gene TRBJ2-7, with a tentative D call TRBD2 (5 bases). Germline V gene data show CDR1 as LGHNT and CDR2 as FRNRAP. Trimming left V 4 bases short and J 6 bases short, with 13 bases between. The length of the CDR3 is 13 residues. The CDR3 coding sequence is TGTGCTAGTGGTTCCTCGGACTCCGGCGAGCAGTACTTC. It translates to CASGSSDSGEQYF.

This clone has just one count. This chain joins TRBV5-4 and TRBJ1-3, with D unresolved. CDR3 size: 14 residues. Germline-derived CDR1 and CDR2 are SGHNT and YYREEE (reference sequence). V lost 2 bases, J lost 2 bases, and 8 bases lay in between. As DNA, the CDR3 is TGTGCCAGCAGCTTCAGTCAAACTGGAAACACCATATATTTT. It translates to CASSFSQTGNTIYF.

The genes are TRBV10-1 and TRBJ1-2; TRBD1 matches at 9 bases. This CDR3 contains 17 residues. The J segment lost 5 bases and the V segment lost 2 bases, leaving 12 bases of the junction unmatched. CDR1 and CDR2 from the germline V gene are WNHNN and SYGVQD (reference sequence). CDR3 coding DNA: TGCGCCAGCAGTGAGCCCAACTCGGGACAGGGATTTTATGGCTACACCTTC. Translated: CASSEPNSGQGFYGYTF.

The chain employs TRBV5-1 and TRBJ2-7, with D perhaps matching TRBD2 (7 bases). This CDR3 is 14 amino acids long. With 0 bases removed from V and 7 bases from J, the gap between germline ends came to 14 bases. The germline V gene encodes CDR1 SGHRS and CDR2 YFSETQ. The CDR3 sequence: CASSLAWGGEEQYF. CDR3 DNA sequence: TGCGCCAGCAGCTTGGCTTGGGGGGGCGAAGAGCAGTACTTC.